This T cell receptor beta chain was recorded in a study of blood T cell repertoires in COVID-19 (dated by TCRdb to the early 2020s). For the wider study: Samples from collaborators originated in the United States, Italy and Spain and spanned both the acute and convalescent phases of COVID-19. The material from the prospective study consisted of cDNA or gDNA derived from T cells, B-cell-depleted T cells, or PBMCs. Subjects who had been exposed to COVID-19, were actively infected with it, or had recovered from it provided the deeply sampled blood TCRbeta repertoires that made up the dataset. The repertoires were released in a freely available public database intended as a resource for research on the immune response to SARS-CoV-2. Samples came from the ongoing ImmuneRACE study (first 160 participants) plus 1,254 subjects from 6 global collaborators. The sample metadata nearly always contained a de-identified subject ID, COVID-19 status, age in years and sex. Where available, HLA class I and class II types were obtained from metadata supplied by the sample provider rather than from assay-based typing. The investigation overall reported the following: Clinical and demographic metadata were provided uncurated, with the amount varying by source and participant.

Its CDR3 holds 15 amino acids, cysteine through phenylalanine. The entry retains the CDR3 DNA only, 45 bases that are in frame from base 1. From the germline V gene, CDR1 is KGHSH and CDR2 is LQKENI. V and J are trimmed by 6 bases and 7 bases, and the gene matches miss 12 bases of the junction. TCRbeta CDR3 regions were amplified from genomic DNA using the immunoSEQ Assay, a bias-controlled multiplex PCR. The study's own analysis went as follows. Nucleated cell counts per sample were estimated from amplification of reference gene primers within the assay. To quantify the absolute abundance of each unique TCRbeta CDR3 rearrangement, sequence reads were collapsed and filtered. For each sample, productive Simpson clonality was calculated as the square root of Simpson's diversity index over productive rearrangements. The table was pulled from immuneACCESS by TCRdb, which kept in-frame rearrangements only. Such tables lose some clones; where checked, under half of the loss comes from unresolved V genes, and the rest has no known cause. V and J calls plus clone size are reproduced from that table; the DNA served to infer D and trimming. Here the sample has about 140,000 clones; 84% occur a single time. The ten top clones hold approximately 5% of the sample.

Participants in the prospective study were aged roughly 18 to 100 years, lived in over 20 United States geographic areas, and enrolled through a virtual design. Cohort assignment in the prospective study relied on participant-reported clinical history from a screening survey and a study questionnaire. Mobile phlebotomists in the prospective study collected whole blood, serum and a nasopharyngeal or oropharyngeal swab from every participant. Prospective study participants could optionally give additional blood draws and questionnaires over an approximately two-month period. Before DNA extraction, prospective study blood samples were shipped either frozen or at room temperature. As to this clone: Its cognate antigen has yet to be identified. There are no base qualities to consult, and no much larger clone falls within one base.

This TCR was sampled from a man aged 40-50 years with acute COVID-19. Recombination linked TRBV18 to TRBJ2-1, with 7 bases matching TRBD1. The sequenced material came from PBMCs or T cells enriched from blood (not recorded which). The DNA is TGTGCCAGCTCGGCCCGGGACAGCGGAAATAATGAGCAGTTCTTC. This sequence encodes CASSARDSGNNEQFF.